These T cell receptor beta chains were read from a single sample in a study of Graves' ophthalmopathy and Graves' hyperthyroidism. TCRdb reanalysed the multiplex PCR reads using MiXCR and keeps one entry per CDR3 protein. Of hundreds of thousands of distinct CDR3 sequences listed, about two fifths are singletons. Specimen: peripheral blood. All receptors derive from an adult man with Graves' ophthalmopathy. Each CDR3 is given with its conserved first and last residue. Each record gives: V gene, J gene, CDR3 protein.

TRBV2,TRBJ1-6,CASRGQGFLHF
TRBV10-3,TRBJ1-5,CASSEVGRFNQPQHF
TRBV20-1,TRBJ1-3,CSARGTNTIYF
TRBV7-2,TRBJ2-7,CASSTGSGLAEVSHEQYF
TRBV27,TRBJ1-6,CASSLTAQGPNSPLHF
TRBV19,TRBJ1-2,CASSRAGRSNYGYTF
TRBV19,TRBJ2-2,CASSLGQGTTGELFF
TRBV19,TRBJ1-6,CASSTPGWGSNSPLHF
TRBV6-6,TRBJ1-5,CASSYSGRAQPQHF
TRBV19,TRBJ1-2,CASSMRGSSYGYTF
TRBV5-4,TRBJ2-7,CARSLVTPGGYEQYF
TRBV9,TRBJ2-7,CASSPGGSLNYEQYF
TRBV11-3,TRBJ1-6,CASSLGTANNPPLHF
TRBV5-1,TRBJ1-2,CASSPDGTNYGYTF
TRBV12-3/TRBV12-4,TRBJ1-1,CASSRREEAFF
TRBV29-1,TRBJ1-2,CSSPDSYYGYTF
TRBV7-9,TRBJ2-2,CASSPRRRTGITGELFF
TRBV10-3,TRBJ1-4,CASKAAATNEKLFF
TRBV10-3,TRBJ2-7,CAIKGTGGLGEQYF
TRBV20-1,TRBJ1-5,CSARETGGFNQPQHF
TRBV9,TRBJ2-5,CASSVDGTVQETQYF
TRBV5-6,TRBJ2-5,CASSWGQRETQYF
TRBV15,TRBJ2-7,CATSSLSLAGVYEQYF